These 16 T cell receptor beta chains came from one sample sequenced in a study of blood T cell repertoires in COVID-19. Using immunoSEQ multiplex PCR, the repertoire was profiled, and TCRdb retains in-frame clones only, with some absent. The table shows 70,000 to 90,000 clones, with 82% occurring only once. The sequenced material came from peripheral blood. These receptors were taken from a woman at least 80 years old with acute or convalescent COVID-19.

This clone turned up a few times. The chain is built from TRBV28 and TRBJ1-5; 7 bases match TRBD1. The length of the CDR3 is 16 residues. CDR1 is MDHEN, CDR2 SYDVKM, per germline. After removal of 5 bases from V and 2 bases from J, the junction contained 9 bases not matched to a gene. The CDR3 sequence is CASSQRQGRGNQPQHF. For the CDR3, the DNA is TGTGCCAGCAGTCAAAGACAGGGTCGCGGCAATCAGCCCCAGCATTTT.

The chain joins TRBV19 to TRBJ2-1; tentative D call: TRBD1 (7 bases). V shed 5 bases and J shed 7 bases, with 24 bases lying between them. There are 17 residues in the CDR3. CDR1 is LNHDA, CDR2 SQIVND, per germline (reference sequence). The CDR3: CASSSNPQGGGGNEQFF. In DNA, the CDR3 is TGTGCCAGTAGTTCAAACCCTCAGGGGGGTGGAGGGAATGAGCAGTTCTTC.

The chain couples TRBV5-8 to TRBJ1-1; D not certain. Trimming cost V 4 bases and J 3 bases, with 19 bases left between them. The CDR3 is 16 amino acids. Germline V lookup: CDR1 SGHTS, CDR2 YDEGEE. The CDR3 bases are TGTGCCAGCAGCCCCGGGAATCCTCCCGGGGACACTGAAGCTTTCTTT. It yields the protein CASSPGNPPGDTEAFF.

The chain is built from TRBV5-1 and TRBJ1-4, with TRBD1 matching over 7 bases. The germline CDR1 and CDR2 sequences are SGHRS and YFSETQ. The CDR3 covers 17 residues. V lost 3 bases and J lost 5; bases outside the gene matches: 13. The DNA of the CDR3 is TGCGCCAGCAGCTCGGTGAAAACGACAGGGAAGAATGAAAAACTGTTTTTT. This gives the protein CASSSVKTTGKNEKLFF.

V gene TRBV6-5 combines with J gene TRBJ1-5; TRBD1 agrees at 7 bases. CDR1 is MNHEY, CDR2 SVGAGI, per germline. Trimming at V came to 4 bases and at J to 3 bases, leaving 9 bases not matched to a gene. This CDR3 comprises 16 residues. CDR3 in amino acids: CASSLTGQSINQPQHF. The DNA of the CDR3 is TGTGCCAGCAGTTTAACGGGACAGTCAATCAATCAGCCCCAGCATTTT.

The chain carries TRBV5-6 and TRBJ2-7; D is perhaps TRBD2 (6 bases). The CDR3 runs 16 residues. Germline V CDR1 and CDR2: SGHDT, YYEEEE. V was clipped by 0 bases and J by 4 bases, with 17 bases between them. DNA for the CDR3: TGTGCCAGCAGCTTGGATCCCGGGACGGGGGATTACGAGCAGTACTTC. Encoded protein: CASSLDPGTGDYEQYF. Supplemented by reference TRBV5-6 and TRBJ2-7, the full variable domain reads DAGVTQSPTHLIKTRGQQVTLRCSPKSGHDTVSWYQQALGQGPQFIFQYYEEEERQRGNFPDRFSGHQFPNYSSELNVNALLLGDSALYLCASSLDPGTGDYEQYFGPGTRLTVT.

The CDR3 is CASSRQGAGSNYGYTF. CDR3 nucleotides: TGTGCCAGCTCTCGACAGGGGGCCGGATCTAACTATGGCTACACCTTC. This chain connects TRBV18 to TRBJ1-2; 10 bases line up with TRBD1. Germline lookup yields CDR1 KGHSH and CDR2 LQKENI. Unmatched junction bases numbered 7, after V lost 6 bases and J lost 0 bases. The CDR3 consists of 16 residues.

V is TRBV11-3 and J is TRBJ2-1; a possible D gene is TRBD2 (7 bases). Trimming pared 4 bases from V and 0 bases from J, leaving 25 bases between. Germline V gene data show CDR1 as SGHNT and CDR2 as YENEEA. The CDR3 sequence is 20 residues long. The CDR3 sequence is CASSSLGGTSAESSYNEQFF. The DNA of the CDR3 is TGTGCCAGCAGCTCACTAGGGGGAACTAGCGCTGAAAGCTCCTACAATGAGCAGTTCTTC.

The J gene is TRBJ2-7, the V gene TRBV5-1, with 8 nucleotides matching TRBD2. Germline CDR1 is SGHRS and CDR2 is YFSETQ. The V gene end was trimmed by 4 bases and the J gene end by 9 bases; junction bases not matched to a gene: 15. This CDR3 spans 15 amino acids. The CDR3 region is CASSPGLAGPWGQYF. The CDR3 bases are TGCGCCAGCAGCCCCGGGTTAGCGGGGCCGTGGGGGCAGTACTTC.

V gene TRBV15 combines with J gene TRBJ2-2; the match to TRBD1 covers 10 bases. CDR1 is LNHNV, CDR2 YYDKDF, per germline (reference sequence). This CDR3 has 15 residues. Trimming at V came to 6 bases and at J to 3 bases, leaving 4 bases not matched to a gene. DNA of the CDR3: TGTGCCACCAGGAGGGACAGGGGTTACACCGGGGAGCTGTTTTTT. It translates to CATRRDRGYTGELFF.

To note about this clone: An end of the junction does not agree with germline; a read error may underlie this. The chain combines TRBV25-1 with TRBJ2-7; D might be TRBD1 (5 bases). Germline V gene sequence: CDR1 MGHDK, CDR2 SYGVNS. This CDR3 is built from 14 residues. The CDR3 region has the DNA TGTGCCAGCAGTGAACAGGGAAGCCTCTACCAGCAGTACTTC. This gives the protein CASSEQGSLYQQYF.

The sample holds a few counts of this clone. V and J are TRBV5-1 and TRBJ1-1; 8 bases fit TRBD1. Trimming cost V 5 bases and J 2 bases; bases outside gene matches: 5. This CDR3 has 14 amino acids. Germline CDR1 reads SGHRS; CDR2 reads YFSETQ. CDR3 sequence reads: CASRPDRGNTEAFF. DNA of the CDR3: TGCGCCAGCAGGCCTGACAGGGGCAACACTGAAGCTTTCTTT.

The CDR3 is CAISEPPFTTSGGNTGELFF. DNA for the CDR3: TGTGCCATCAGTGAGCCACCCTTCACGACTAGCGGAGGTAACACCGGGGAGCTGTTTTTT. V gene TRBV10-3 combines with J gene TRBJ2-2; 9 nucleotides line up with TRBD2. CDR1 is ENHRY, CDR2 SYGVKD, per germline. The ends lost 2 bases at V and 2 bases at J; junction bases unmatched: 15. The CDR3 has 20 residues.

The chain couples TRBV7-9 to TRBJ2-1, with TRBD2 identical over 11 bases. CDR1 SEHNR and CDR2 FQNEAQ come from the germline V gene (reference sequence). The CDR3 runs to 16 residues. The ends lost 5 bases at V and 6 bases at J; junction bases unmatched: 9. The CDR3 loop reads CASSRVSSGGSNEQFF. The CDR3 coding sequence is TGTGCCAGCAGCCGTGTTTCTAGCGGGGGGTCCAATGAGCAGTTCTTC. The full variable domain, completed using reference TRBV7-9 and TRBJ2-1, is DTGVSQNPRHKITKRGQNVTFRCDPISEHNRLYWYRQTLGQGPEFLTYFQNEAQLEKSRLLSDRFSAERPKGSFSTLEIQRTEQGDSAMYLCASSRVSSGGSNEQFFGPGTRLTVL.

This chain uses TRBV11-2 with TRBJ2-5, with a weak D call TRBD1 (5 bases). V lost 1 base and J lost 2, with 11 bases in between. This CDR3 region has 15 residues. Per germline, CDR1 SGHAT and CDR2 FQNNGV. CDR3: CASSLGKGWQETQYF. The CDR3 bases are TGTGCCAGCAGCTTAGGAAAGGGGTGGCAAGAGACCCAGTACTTC.

This clone appeared a single time. The V gene is TRBV5-6, the J gene TRBJ2-1; 8 bases match TRBD2. This CDR3 comprises 13 residues. Germline lookup yields CDR1 SGHDT and CDR2 YYEEEE. V was pared by 2 bases and J by 6 bases, with 1 base of the junction left unmatched. CDR3 in DNA: TGTGCCAGCAGCTTTGGGACTAGCAATGAGCAGTTCTTC. Amino acid sequence: CASSFGTSNEQFF.